These 26 T cell receptor beta chains share one sample of origin, sequenced in a study of T cells in Graves' hyperthyroidism and ophthalmopathy. Amplification of TCR beta CDR3 regions was performed using RNA transcripts as template. The HTBI primer set served for first-round RT-PCR of the TCR CDR3. TCRdb reanalysed the multiplex PCR reads using MiXCR and keeps one entry per CDR3 protein. This sample has roughly 570,000 distinct CDR3 sequences, with roughly 50% found just once. The sequencing sample was made of peripheral blood or thyroid tissue (not recorded which). These receptors were collected from an adult woman with Graves' disease, either hyperthyroidism or ophthalmopathy (not recorded which).

Comment on this clonotype: A read error may account for a junction end that differs from germline. The chain has TRBV10-3 and TRBJ2-6; 7 bases are shared with TRBD1. The CDR3 totals 12 residues. Germline V lookup: CDR1 ENHRY, CDR2 SYGVKD. The CDR3: CAISAGGNVLTF. The DNA for the CDR3 is TGTGCCATCAGCGCAGGGGGCAACGTCCTGACTTTC.

The V gene is TRBV29-1, the J gene TRBJ2-2; D perhaps matches TRBD1 (6 bases). The CDR3 consists of 13 residues. Trimming cost V 6 bases and J 4 bases, with 12 bases left between them. Looked up from germline, CDR1 is SQVTM and CDR2 is ANQGSEA. CDR3 amino acids: CSVPSGATGELFF. The CDR3 DNA is TGCAGCGTGCCATCAGGGGCCACCGGGGAGCTGTTTTTT.

This chain uses TRBV2 with TRBJ1-5; D perhaps matches TRBD1 (5 bases). Germline CDR1 is SNHLY and CDR2 is FYNNEI. The V end lost 4 bases, the J end lost 4 bases, and 20 bases lay between the germline ends. This CDR3 is 17 amino acids long. CDR3 in amino acids: CASSGRGFKGGNQPQHF. The CDR3 nucleotides are TGTGCCAGCAGTGGAAGGGGTTTCAAGGGCGGAAATCAGCCCCAGCATTTT.

CDR3 protein: CASSPEREQETQYF. The CDR3 coding sequence is TGTGCCAGCAGTCCAGAGCGGGAGCAAGAGACCCAGTACTTC. The chain joins TRBV28 to TRBJ2-5, with TRBD2 matching over 8 bases. The CDR3 consists of 14 residues. Trimming cost V 5 bases and J 2 bases; bases outside gene matches: 4. Germline values: CDR1 MDHEN, CDR2 SYDVKM.

This clonotype was detected ten times or more. The chain carries TRBV11-2 and TRBJ1-1; unclear D gene. CDR1 SGHAT and CDR2 FQNNGV come from the germline V gene. Trimming took off 4 bases at V and 4 bases at J, with 19 bases between the two ends. The length of the CDR3 is 16 residues. CDR3 amino acids: CASSWTPPGGFTEAFF. As DNA, the CDR3 is TGTGCCAGCAGCTGGACCCCGCCAGGAGGTTTCACTGAAGCTTTCTTT.

The chain employs TRBV7-1 and TRBJ2-3, with 8 bases lining up with TRBD2. TRBV7-1 is an ORF, with its function uncertain. With 8 bases clipped from V and 2 bases from J, the junction kept 3 bases outside the gene matches. The length of the CDR3 is 13 residues. Written as DNA, the CDR3 is TGTGCCAGCGGGACTAGTAACACAGATACGCAGTATTTT. This gives the protein CASGTSNTDTQYF.

In the case of this clonotype: One end of the junction does not line up with germline, which may come from a read error. The chain links TRBV4-1 to TRBJ1-5, with D hard to call. CDR3 length: 14 amino acids. CDR1 is MGHRA and CDR2 is YSYEKL in the germline V gene. The CDR3 region is CASSHAPNEQPQHF. DNA for the CDR3: TGTGCCAGCAGCCATGCGCCCAACGAGCAGCCCCAGCATTTT.

This chain connects TRBV2 to TRBJ1-5; D not resolved. Germline loops: CDR1 SNHLY, CDR2 FYNNEI. CDR3 size: 13 residues. Trimming left V 1 base short and J 7 bases short, with 8 bases between. Written as DNA, the CDR3 is TGTGCCAGCAGTGAAGGCAGCCAGCAGCCCCAGCATTTT. The encoded protein is CASSEGSQQPQHF.

This clonotype was counted at least ten times. The chain carries TRBV4-1 and TRBJ2-7, with D possibly matching TRBD2 (5 bases). V gave up 2 bases and J gave up 4 bases, with 18 bases separating them. CDR1 and CDR2 from the germline V gene are MGHRA and YSYEKL. This CDR3 is built from 16 residues. CDR3 DNA sequence: TGCGCCAGCAGCCAACCGTCGACGTACGAGCGGTACGAGCAGTACTTC. It encodes CASSQPSTYERYEQYF.

The J gene is TRBJ1-3, the V gene TRBV2; maybe TRBD1 (5 bases). CDR1 SNHLY and CDR2 FYNNEI come from the germline V gene. V lost 8 bases to trimming and J lost 7 bases, with 6 bases between them. This CDR3 spans 10 amino acids. The CDR3 is CASRDNTIYF. The CDR3 bases are TGTGCCAGCCGGGACAACACCATATATTTT.

The chain employs TRBV20-1 and TRBJ2-2; the match to TRBD1 covers 9 bases. V was clipped by 6 bases and J by 7 bases; unmatched bases: 3. CDR1 is DFQATT, CDR2 SNEGSKA, per germline (reference sequence). CDR3 length equals 12 residues. The chain's CDR3 is CSAGQGFGELFF. CDR3 in DNA: TGCAGTGCAGGACAGGGGTTCGGGGAGCTGTTTTTT.

The table lists this clonotype with many counts. The chain is built from TRBV5-1 and TRBJ2-5, with TRBD1 identical over 7 bases. The length of the CDR3 is 15 residues. CDR1 is SGHRS, CDR2 YFSETQ, per germline. Trimming removed 0 bases from V and 5 bases from J; junction bases left unmatched: 7. The CDR3 bases are TGCGCCAGCAGCTTGGGCCACAGGGGAGCCGAGACCCAGTACTTC. Its translation: CASSLGHRGAETQYF.

V and J are TRBV5-1 and TRBJ1-2; D uncertain. Germline V gives CDR1 SGHRS, CDR2 YFSETQ. The V and J ends lost 2 bases and 4 bases respectively, with 9 bases between them. The CDR3 covers 13 residues. As DNA, the CDR3 is TGCGCCAGCAGCTTCACCCCGAGCTATGGCTACACCTTC. This encodes CASSFTPSYGYTF. The complete variable domain, with remaining parts taken from reference TRBV5-1 and TRBJ1-2, reads KAGVTQTPRYLIKTRGQQVTLSCSPISGHRSVSWYQQTPGQGLQFLFEYFSETQRNKGNFPGRFSGRQFSNSRSEMNVSTLELGDSALYLCASSFTPSYGYTFGSGTRLTVV.

This clonotype has ten or more counts. The chain combines TRBV4-1 with TRBJ1-5; D ambiguous. Germline V gene sequence: CDR1 MGHRA, CDR2 YSYEKL. The V and J ends lost 3 bases and 5 bases respectively, with 14 bases between them. This CDR3 contains 15 residues. The CDR3 region is CASSQDGERDQPQHF. The CDR3 nucleotides are TGCGCCAGCAGCCAGGATGGGGAGAGGGATCAGCCCCAGCATTTT.

V usage is TRBV7-2 and J usage is TRBJ1-6; D not resolved. The CDR3 loop spans 15 amino acids. Germline CDR1 and CDR2: SGHTA and FQGNSA. Trimming left V 5 bases short and J 12 bases short, with 20 bases between. The CDR3 sequence: CASSPSLILAGPLHF. The CDR3, as DNA: TGTGCCAGCAGCCCGAGCCTTATATTGGCAGGACCCCTCCACTTT. The full variable domain, its missing parts supplied by reference TRBV7-2 and TRBJ1-6, is GAGVSQSPSNKVTEKGKDVELRCDPISGHTALYWYRQSLGQGLEFLIYFQGNSAPDKSGLPSDRFSAERTGGSVSTLTIQRTQQEDSAVYLCASSPSLILAGPLHFGNGTRLTVT.

This clonotype was counted ten times or more. The chain links TRBV30 to TRBJ1-5, with a possible D match to TRBD1 (5 bases). This CDR3 spans 14 amino acids. CDR1 and CDR2 from the germline V gene are GTSNPN and SVGIG (reference sequence). V shed 5 bases and J shed 6 bases, with 17 bases lying between them. CDR3 DNA sequence: TGTGCCTGGGCCGACTCGAGACAGAGTCAGCCCCAGCATTTT. Its translation is CAWADSRQSQPQHF.

V and J are TRBV2 and TRBJ1-5; 8 positions match TRBD1. The CDR3 has 16 amino acids. Germline CDR1 is SNHLY and CDR2 is FYNNEI. V gave up 6 bases and J gave up 7 bases; unmatched junction bases: 14. This chain's CDR3 is CASRTTGDRPDQPQHF. Here the CDR3 DNA reads TGTGCCAGCAGAACCACAGGGGACAGGCCGGACCAGCCCCAGCATTTT.

The chain combines TRBV7-9 with TRBJ2-7, with 7 bases identical to TRBD2. Germline V gives CDR1 SEHNR, CDR2 FQNEAQ (reference sequence). The J segment lost 0 bases and the V segment lost 5 bases, leaving 7 bases of the junction unmatched. The CDR3 runs to 15 residues. DNA of the CDR3: TGTGCCAGCAGCCAAGGGAGCGGGGTCTCCTACGAGCAGTACTTC. It is translated as CASSQGSGVSYEQYF.

As to this clonotype: One end of the junction does not line up with germline, which may come from a read error. The genes are TRBV7-8 and TRBJ1-2; 7 nucleotides agree with TRBD1. This CDR3 spans 12 amino acids. CDR1 is SGHVS and CDR2 is FQNEAQ in the germline V gene. The CDR3 DNA follows: TGCGCCAGCAGCCCGTCACAGGGGGGCTACACCTTC. It specifies CASSPSQGGYTF.

Concerning this clonotype: Since a much larger clone is just one base distant, this may be a read error. The V gene is TRBV7-3, the J gene TRBJ2-5, with 9 bases that match TRBD2. The germline V gene encodes CDR1 SGHTA and CDR2 FQGTGA. The CDR3 is made up of 16 amino acids. CDR3 nucleotides: TGCGCCAGCAGCCCAGCGGGTAGCGGGGGACAAGAGACCCGGTACTTC. Its protein is CASSPAGSGGQETRYF.

The chain carries TRBV24-1 and TRBJ2-7, with TRBD1 identical over 7 bases. Per germline, CDR1 KGHDR and CDR2 SFDVKD. The CDR3 has 12 residues. The trim removed 6 bases at V and 4 bases at J, leaving 2 bases unmatched. The CDR3 protein is CATSRQGYEQYF. The CDR3 DNA sequence: TGTGCCACCAGTAGACAGGGATACGAGCAGTACTTC.

The CDR3 loop is CAWSRRGGNTGELFF. The CDR3 coding sequence is TGTGCCTGGAGTAGGAGGGGGGGAAACACCGGGGAGCTGTTTTTT. The rearrangement links TRBV30 to TRBJ2-2; TRBD2 might be the D (7 bases). From germline, CDR1 is GTSNPN and CDR2 SVGIG (reference sequence). The CDR3 is 15 amino acids. Trimming pared 2 bases from V and 2 bases from J, leaving 12 bases between.

Many counts were recorded for this clonotype. The V and J genes are TRBV7-2 and TRBJ1-1; maybe TRBD1 (5 bases). Trimming removed 1 base at V and 4 bases at J, with 16 bases between. Per the germline V gene, CDR1 is SGHTA and CDR2 is FQGNSA. The length of the CDR3 is 16 residues. The CDR3 loop reads CASSLGVEARGTEAFF. The CDR3 nucleotides read TGTGCCAGCAGCTTAGGGGTCGAGGCGAGGGGCACTGAAGCTTTCTTT.

This clonotype appeared many times. The chain joins TRBV20-1 to TRBJ2-5; D is ambiguous. The germline V gene has CDR1 DFQATT and CDR2 SNEGSKA (reference sequence). The CDR3 runs to 14 residues. The ends were cut back, 3 bases at V and 1 base at J, with 12 bases in the middle. The CDR3 nucleotides read TGCAGTGCTAGTACTCAGAGGTCCCAAGAGACCCAGTACTTC. This codes for CSASTQRSQETQYF.

This clonotype was observed at least ten times. The rearrangement joins TRBV7-9 to TRBJ1-3; no clear D. Trimming took off 4 bases at V and 4 bases at J, with 20 bases between the two ends. This CDR3 comprises 17 residues. CDR1 is SEHNR, CDR2 FQNEAQ, per germline (reference sequence). CDR3 coding DNA: TGTGCCAGCAGCTCATTGATGTGGGGATCTTCAGGAAACACCATATATTTT. As protein: CASSSLMWGSSGNTIYF.

On this clonotype: A junction boundary mismatches the germline segment, possibly from a read error. CDR3 DNA: TGTGCCAGCAGTGAAAGACAGGTTGGGCACGCCGGGGAGCTGTTTTTT. This translates into CASSERQVGHAGELFF. The chain uses TRBV10-2 and TRBJ2-2, with TRBD1 as a possible D gene (6 bases). This CDR3 is built from 16 residues. Germline CDR1 and CDR2: WSHSY and SAAADI.